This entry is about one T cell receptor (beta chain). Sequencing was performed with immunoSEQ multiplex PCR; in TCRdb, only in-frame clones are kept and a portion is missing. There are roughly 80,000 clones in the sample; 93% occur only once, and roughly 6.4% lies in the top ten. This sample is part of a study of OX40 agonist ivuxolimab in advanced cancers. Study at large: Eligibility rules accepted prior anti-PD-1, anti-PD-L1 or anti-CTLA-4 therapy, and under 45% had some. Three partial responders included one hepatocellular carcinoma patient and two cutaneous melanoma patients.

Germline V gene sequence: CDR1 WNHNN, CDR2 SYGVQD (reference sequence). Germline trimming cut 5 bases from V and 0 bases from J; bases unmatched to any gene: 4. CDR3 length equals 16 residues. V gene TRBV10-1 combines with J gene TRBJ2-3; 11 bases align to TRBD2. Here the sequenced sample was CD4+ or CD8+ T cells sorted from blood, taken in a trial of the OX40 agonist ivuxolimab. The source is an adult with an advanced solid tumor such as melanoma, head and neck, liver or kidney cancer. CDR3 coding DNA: TGCGCCAGCAGTCCGACTAGCGGGAAGAGCACAGATACGCAGTATTTT. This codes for CASSPTSGKSTDTQYF.